This T cell receptor beta chain was found in a study of graft-versus-host responses after intestinal transplantation. Study overall: Grafts were multivisceral, liver-intestinal, or isolated intestinal. Tacrolimus and steroids were given for 2 to 4 years to all recipients after anti-thymocyte globulin induction.

Investigators treated the graft tissue so that it released intraepithelial and lamina propria lymphocytes. This clone has more than one count but fewer than ten. Its antigen is not identified. Only in-frame clones appear in the TCRdb table, and some are missing; sequencing was by immunoSEQ multiplex PCR. This table holds approximately 8,900 clones, 65% to 80% found once. Findings and caveats of the study: Early post-transplant HvG declines tracked with peak circulating GvH clone levels. Ileal or blood samples showed some GvH clones first, and such clones were also found in recipient marrow.

Germline CDR1 is SQVTM and CDR2 is ANQGSEA. This CDR3 is 12 amino acids long. J lost 5 bases, V lost 7 bases, and 5 bases had no gene match. The V and J genes are TRBV29-1 and TRBJ1-1, with 9 bases lining up with TRBD1. The origin of this receptor is a human patient who received an intestinal transplant, so some T cells may come from the graft donor. Here the sequenced sample was ileum tissue, taken about 480 days after transplant. Here the CDR3 DNA reads TGCAGCGGTACAGGGGGCTCGACTGAAGCTTTCTTT. The encoded protein is CSGTGGSTEAFF. The full variable domain, its missing parts supplied by reference TRBV29-1 and TRBJ1-1, is SAVISQKPSRDICQRGTSLTIQCQVDSQVTMMFWYRQQPGQSLTLIATANQGSEATYESGFVIDKFPISRPNLTFSTLTVSNMSPEDSSIYLCSGTGGSTEAFFGQGTRLTVV.